The clone carrying this TCR beta chain was observed a few times. Its antigen is not identified. The time point was: baseline pretreatment blood. This sample's treatment: 15 Gy SBRT to primary tumor, nephrectomy 4 weeks later. The tumor was a clear cell renal cell carcinoma. V was trimmed by 4 bases and J by 6 bases, leaving 13 bases between them. Germline V CDR1 and CDR2: SGHRS, YFSETQ. The CDR3 contains 13 residues. Libraries were prepared by immunoSEQ multiplex PCR; TCRdb keeps only in-frame clonotypes and omits some of them. The data hold over 45,000 clones, with 65% to 85% observed a single time. The data were taken from a study of radiation and T cells in renal cell carcinoma. Overall study: Nephrectomy followed 15 Gy stereotactic body radiation by 4 weeks.

General observations from the study: Top tumor clonotypes rose in blood 2 weeks post-radiation, then contracted. No pretreatment tumor biopsies were available for baseline clonotypes.

The input for sequencing was blood, taken from a patient whose treatment included radiotherapy and nephrectomy. The origin of this receptor is a man between 60 and 75 years old with renal cell carcinoma. The genes are TRBV5-1 and TRBJ1-1, with D unresolved. As DNA, the CDR3 is TGCGCCAGCAGCCCGGACGGCGGGGCTGAAGCTTTCTTT. This encodes CASSPDGGAEAFF.